These 24 T cell receptor beta chains came from one sample sequenced in a study of blood T cell repertoires in COVID-19. Measured with immunoSEQ multiplex PCR; TCRdb has only the in-frame clones, and not every one. The profile shows hundreds of thousands of clones, under 90% of them singletons. Specimen: peripheral blood. The receptors were gathered from a man in his fifties or sixties who had recovered from COVID-19.

As regards this clone: The junction does not match germline at one end; this may be a read error. The V call is TRBV7-7, the J call TRBJ2-1, with TRBD2 matching over 8 bases. CDR3 length equals 11 residues. Germline CDR1 and CDR2: SSHAT and FNYEAQ (reference sequence). The CDR3 here is CASSGGGEQFF. The CDR3 region has the DNA TGTGCTAGCAGTGGCGGGGGGGAGCAGTTCTTC.

The chain carries TRBV5-8 and TRBJ1-1, with TRBD1 matching 10 bases. Germline CDR1 is SGHTS and CDR2 is YDEGEE. Trimming cost V 6 bases and J 1 base; bases outside gene matches: 6. CDR3 size: 15 residues. This chain's CDR3 is CASTKGQGKNTEAFF. CDR3 in DNA: TGTGCCAGCACAAAGGGACAGGGGAAGAACACTGAAGCTTTCTTT.

CDR3 region: CASSLRVRGANVLTF. As DNA, the CDR3 is TGTGCCAGCAGCCTCAGGGTCAGGGGGGCCAACGTCCTGACTTTC. V gene TRBV11-3 combines with J gene TRBJ2-6; the D gene is possibly TRBD1 (5 bases). The CDR3 loop spans 15 amino acids. Between the trimmed V and J ends, which lost 5 bases and 4 bases, there was a span of 12 bases. Germline lookup yields CDR1 SGHNT and CDR2 YENEEA.

The rearrangement links TRBV6-5 to TRBJ1-1, with a possible D match to TRBD1 (6 bases). There are 14 residues in the CDR3. In germline, CDR1 is MNHEY, CDR2 SVGAGI. The V end was cut by 8 bases, the J end by 1 base, with 14 bases between. CDR3 bases: TGTGCCAGCTGGGGGCAGCGCGCGAACACTGAAGCTTTCTTT. Protein product: CASWGQRANTEAFF.

V and J are TRBV4-1 and TRBJ1-5, with a tentative D call TRBD1 (6 bases). CDR1 and CDR2 from the germline V gene are MGHRA and YSYEKL. Trimming removed 3 bases at V and 6 bases at J, with 12 bases between. The CDR3 spans 14 residues. The CDR3 region has the DNA TGCGCCAGCAGCCATGGGGGCGGGTTTCAGCCCCAGCATTTT. Translated: CASSHGGGFQPQHF.

The sample holds one count of this clone. The V call is TRBV7-3, the J call TRBJ2-1; D gene uncertain. The germline V gene has CDR1 SGHTA and CDR2 FQGTGA. V lost 7 bases to trimming and J lost 5 bases, with 12 bases between them. The CDR3 sequence is 13 residues long. CDR3 nucleotide sequence: TGTGCCAGCAAACCGATGGCAAACAATGAGCAGTTCTTC. This encodes CASKPMANNEQFF.

This chain links TRBV7-2 with TRBJ2-7, with a possible D match to TRBD2 (5 bases). This CDR3 comprises 13 residues. Trimming left V 7 bases short and J 4 bases short, with 14 bases between. The germline CDR1 and CDR2 sequences are SGHTA and FQGNSA. The CDR3 loop reads CASTQRVGYEQYF. In DNA form, the CDR3 reads TGTGCCAGCACCCAGAGGGTAGGGTACGAGCAGTACTTC.

The chain recombines TRBV27 with TRBJ2-7, with 9 bases matching TRBD2. Germline CDR1 reads MNHEY; CDR2 reads SMNVEV (reference sequence). The CDR3 has 16 residues. Trimming removed 3 bases from V and 6 bases from J; junction bases left unmatched: 12. For the CDR3, the DNA is TGTGCCAGCAGTTTTCGGCTAGCGGGAACGTCGGGCGAGCAGTACTTC. Residues: CASSFRLAGTSGEQYF.

V gene TRBV18 combines with J gene TRBJ2-7, with 10 bases that match TRBD1. V was clipped by 0 bases and J by 5 bases; unmatched bases: 1. Germline CDR1 and CDR2: KGHSH and LQKENI. This CDR3 has 14 amino acids. The CDR3 DNA follows: TGTGCCAGCTCACCACCGGGACAGGGGAACGAGCAGTACTTC. Encoded protein: CASSPPGQGNEQYF.

V and J are TRBV28 and TRBJ2-7; 11 bases line up with TRBD2. Germline lookup yields CDR1 MDHEN and CDR2 SYDVKM. This CDR3 spans 15 amino acids. Germline trimming cut 6 bases from V and 0 bases from J; bases unmatched to any gene: 4. CDR3 bases: TGTGCCAGCAGGGGCCTAGCGGGAGGCTCCTACGAGCAGTACTTC. Protein: CASRGLAGGSYEQYF. The full variable domain, with the rest looked up from reference TRBV28 and TRBJ2-7, is DVKVTQSSRYLVKRTGEKVFLECVQDMDHENMFWYRQDPGLGLRLIYFSYDVKMKEKGDIPEGYSVSREKKERFSLILESASTNQTSMYLCASRGLAGGSYEQYFGPGTRLTVT.

The chain joins TRBV6-6 to TRBJ2-7; 8 bases line up with TRBD1. The CDR3 is 13 amino acids. Germline V gene sequence: CDR1 MNHNY, CDR2 SVGAGI (reference sequence). V trimming: 4 bases; J trimming: 3 bases; junction bases outside the gene matches: 2. CDR3 in amino acids: CASSLGQGYEQYF. The CDR3 DNA is TGTGCCAGCAGTTTAGGACAGGGCTACGAGCAGTACTTC.

The chain carries TRBV27 and TRBJ1-6; D remains unclear. Deletions cut 7 bases from V and 0 bases from J, with 19 bases between. Germline V gene data show CDR1 as MNHEY and CDR2 as SMNVEV (reference sequence). The CDR3 has 18 residues. CDR3 DNA sequence: TGTGCCAGCACTCTGAGACACAGCCCGAGCTCCTATAATTCACCCCTCCACTTT. It encodes CASTLRHSPSSYNSPLHF.

This chain links TRBV7-9 with TRBJ1-1; D possibly corresponds to TRBD1 (6 bases). There are 16 residues in the CDR3. Trimming removed 5 bases from V and 0 bases from J, with 16 bases in between. Per germline, CDR1 SEHNR and CDR2 FQNEAQ (reference sequence). The CDR3 region is CASSPTRDTVNTEAFF. The CDR3 DNA is TGTGCCAGCAGCCCGACCCGGGACACCGTGAACACTGAAGCTTTCTTT.

The chain uses TRBV14 and TRBJ2-1; TRBD2 matches at 8 bases. The V gene's germline CDR1 is SGHDN and CDR2 FVKESK. V was clipped by 2 bases and J by 3 bases; unmatched bases: 3. There are 15 residues in the CDR3. The CDR3 nucleotides are TGTGCCAGCAGCCAAACTAGCGGCTACTACAATGAGCAGTTCTTC. Translation: CASSQTSGYYNEQFF.

The V and J genes are TRBV5-1 and TRBJ1-5, with D unresolved. V was trimmed by 7 bases and J by 2 bases, leaving 16 bases between them. The CDR3 covers 15 residues. Germline V gives CDR1 SGHRS, CDR2 YFSETQ. The chain's CDR3 is CASREEPSGNQPQHF. Here the CDR3 DNA reads TGCGCCAGCCGGGAAGAACCTTCTGGCAATCAGCCCCAGCATTTT.

The J gene is TRBJ2-7, the V gene TRBV18; 8 nucleotides match TRBD1. The V gene's germline CDR1 is KGHSH and CDR2 LQKENI. The J segment lost 0 bases and the V segment lost 6 bases, leaving 10 bases of the junction unmatched. The CDR3 is 16 amino acids. CDR3 residues: CASSGAEGQVSYEQYF. The DNA of the CDR3 is TGTGCCAGCTCCGGAGCGGAGGGACAGGTCTCCTACGAGCAGTACTTC.

The J gene is TRBJ2-1, the V gene TRBV5-1; TRBD2 matches 7 bases. Per the germline V gene, CDR1 is SGHRS and CDR2 is YFSETQ. V gave up 0 bases and J gave up 1 base; unmatched junction bases: 4. This CDR3 has 16 residues. CDR3 in amino acids: CASSLAGRSSYNEQFF. CDR3 coding DNA: TGCGCCAGCAGCTTGGCCGGGAGGAGTTCCTACAATGAGCAGTTCTTC.

This rearrangement joins TRBV29-1 to TRBJ1-1; 7 nucleotides line up with TRBD1. CDR3 length: 16 residues. The junction had 13 bases not matched to a gene; V was cut back by 6 bases and J by 0 bases. Germline V gene data show CDR1 as SQVTM and CDR2 as ANQGSEA. The CDR3 sequence is CSVALGQNLMNTEAFF. The CDR3 nucleotides read TGCAGCGTGGCTTTGGGACAGAACCTGATGAACACTGAAGCTTTCTTT.

V is TRBV9 and J is TRBJ2-1; 8 nucleotides agree with TRBD2. J was trimmed by 1 base and V by 3 bases; bases with no gene match: 6. Germline-derived CDR1 and CDR2 are SGDLS and YYNGEE. The CDR3 totals 16 residues. CDR3 coding DNA: TGTGCCAGCAGCGGGTTGACTAGCGAATCCTACAATGAGCAGTTCTTC. It is translated as CASSGLTSESYNEQFF.

The chain carries TRBV21-1 and TRBJ1-2; the DNA was not compared with TRBD1, the D call given in the table. TRBV21-1 is reported as a pseudogene. The CDR3 spans 13 residues. This CDR3 is CASVKRGQEGYTF. The CDR3, as DNA: TGTGCCAGTGTAAAAAGAGGACAAGAGGGCTACACCTTC.

The rearrangement joins TRBV7-2 to TRBJ2-2; the match to TRBD2 covers 8 bases. The V segment lost 2 bases and the J segment 3 bases; nucleotides outside the gene matches: 5. CDR1 and CDR2 from the germline V gene are SGHTA and FQGNSA. The CDR3 is made up of 16 amino acids. As DNA, the CDR3 is TGTGCCAGCAGCTTACTCGGGAGGGCCGACACCGGGGAGCTGTTTTTT. Its protein is CASSLLGRADTGELFF.

V usage is TRBV6-1 and J usage is TRBJ2-1, with 14 bases matching TRBD2. Germline values: CDR1 MNHNS, CDR2 SASEGT. This CDR3 is built from 17 residues. V dropped 4 bases and J dropped 5; count of bases not matched to a gene: 7. CDR3 coding DNA: TGTGCCAGCAGTGCGACTAGCGGGGGGGCCGTCGACAATGAGCAGTTCTTC. Protein: CASSATSGGAVDNEQFF.

This clone is a singleton in its sample. The chain links TRBV29-1 to TRBJ1-4, with 8 nucleotides matching TRBD1. The CDR3 totals 14 residues. The ends lost 4 bases at V and 8 bases at J; junction bases unmatched: 9. Germline V lookup: CDR1 SQVTM, CDR2 ANQGSEA. CDR3 bases: TGCAGCGTTGCCACAGGGGGGAGTTGGGAAAAACTGTTTTTT. Encoded protein: CSVATGGSWEKLFF.

The rearrangement joins TRBV10-1 to TRBJ2-5; D is possibly TRBD1 (6 bases). Germline CDR1 is WNHNN and CDR2 is SYGVQD (reference sequence). Trimming shortened V by 0 bases and J by 5 bases, and 28 bases separated the two germline ends. There are 20 residues in the CDR3. The CDR3 coding sequence is TGCGCCAGCAGTGAGTCGGGACACCTTCCCCTGCCCACCCATGACGAGACCCAGTACTTC. Its protein product is CASSESGHLPLPTHDETQYF.